This TCR beta chain comes out of a study of cytomegalovirus exposure and HLA in healthy donors. Trimming cost V 4 bases and J 3 bases; bases outside gene matches: 5. The CDR3 covers 14 residues. Germline loops: CDR1 SGHDN, CDR2 FVKESK. This PCR relied on a set of 60 Vbeta primers and 13 Jbeta primers. Profiled with immunoSEQ multiplex PCR; TCRdb holds only in-frame clones, not every one. The data contain 150,000 or so clones, roughly 74% of them singletons. This cohort consisted of healthy bone marrow donors. The genes are TRBV14 and TRBJ2-5; 7 bases are shared with TRBD1. The sequence derives from a man aged 18 to 29 in good health and CMV-seronegative. Sequencing was done on a sample of PBMCs. CDR3 DNA: TGTGCCAGCAGCCGGGGGACAGCCAAAGAGACCCAGTACTTC. Translating it yields CASSRGTAKETQYF.